Detailed here is one TCR beta chain. This record comes from a study of T cell responses to AZD1222 COVID-19 vaccine. Clones were sequenced by immunoSEQ multiplex PCR, and TCRdb holds only the in-frame ones, with some missing. Among 150,000 to 200,000 clones, more than 80% were seen once, and the ten largest hold approximately 6.9%. The sequence was obtained from an adult in good health. Sequences were derived from peripheral blood, sampled on day 0 of AZD1222 vaccination.

Here the CDR3 reads CASSIGQTYEQYF. In DNA form, the CDR3 reads TGTGCCAGCTCAATCGGACAGACCTACGAGCAGTACTTC. This rearrangement joins TRBV18 to TRBJ2-7; the D gene is possibly TRBD1 (6 bases). Trimming pared 5 bases from V and 2 bases from J, leaving 10 bases between. The CDR3 length is 13 residues. The V gene's germline CDR1 is KGHSH and CDR2 LQKENI.